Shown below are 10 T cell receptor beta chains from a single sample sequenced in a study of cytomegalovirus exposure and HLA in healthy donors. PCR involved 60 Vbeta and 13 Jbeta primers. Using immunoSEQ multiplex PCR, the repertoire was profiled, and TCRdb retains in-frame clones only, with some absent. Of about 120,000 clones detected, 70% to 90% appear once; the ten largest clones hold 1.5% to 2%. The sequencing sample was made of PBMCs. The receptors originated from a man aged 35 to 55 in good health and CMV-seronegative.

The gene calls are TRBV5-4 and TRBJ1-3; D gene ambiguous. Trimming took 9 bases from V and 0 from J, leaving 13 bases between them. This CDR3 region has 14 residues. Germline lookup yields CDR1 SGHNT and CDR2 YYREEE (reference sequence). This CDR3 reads CATGRDISGNTIYF. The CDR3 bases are TGTGCCACGGGGAGGGATATCTCTGGAAACACCATATATTTT.

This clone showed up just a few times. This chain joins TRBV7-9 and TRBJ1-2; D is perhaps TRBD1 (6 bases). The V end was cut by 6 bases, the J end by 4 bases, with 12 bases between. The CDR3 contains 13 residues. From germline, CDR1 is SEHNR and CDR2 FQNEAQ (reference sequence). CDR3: CASSPQGSYGYTF. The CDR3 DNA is TGTGCCAGCAGTCCACAGGGCTCCTATGGCTACACCTTC.

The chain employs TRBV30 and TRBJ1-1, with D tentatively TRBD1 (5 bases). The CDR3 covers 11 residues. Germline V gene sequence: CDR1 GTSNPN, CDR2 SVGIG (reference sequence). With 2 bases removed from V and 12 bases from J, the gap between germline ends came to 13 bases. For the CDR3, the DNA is TGTGCCTGGAGTCCGACGGAGGGGACTTTCTTT. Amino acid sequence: CAWSPTEGTFF.

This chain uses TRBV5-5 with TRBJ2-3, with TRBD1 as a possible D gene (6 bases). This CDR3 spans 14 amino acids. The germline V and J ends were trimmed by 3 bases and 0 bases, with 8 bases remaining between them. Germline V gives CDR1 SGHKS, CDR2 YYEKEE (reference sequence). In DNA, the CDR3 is TGTGCCAGCAGCTCGGGACAAAGCACAGATACGCAGTATTTT. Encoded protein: CASSSGQSTDTQYF.

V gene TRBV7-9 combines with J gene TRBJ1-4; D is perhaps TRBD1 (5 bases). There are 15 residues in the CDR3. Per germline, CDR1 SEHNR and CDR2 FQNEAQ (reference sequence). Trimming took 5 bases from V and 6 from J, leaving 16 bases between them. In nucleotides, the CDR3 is TGTGCCAGCAGCCCCACCAGGGTGGAAGATGAAAAACTGTTTTTT. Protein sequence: CASSPTRVEDEKLFF.

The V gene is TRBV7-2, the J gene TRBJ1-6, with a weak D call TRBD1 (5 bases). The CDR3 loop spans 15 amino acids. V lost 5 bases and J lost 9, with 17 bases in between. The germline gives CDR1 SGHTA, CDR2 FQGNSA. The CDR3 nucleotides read TGTGCCAGCAGCATGGACAACCGAAGTGGTTCACCCCTCCACTTT. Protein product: CASSMDNRSGSPLHF.

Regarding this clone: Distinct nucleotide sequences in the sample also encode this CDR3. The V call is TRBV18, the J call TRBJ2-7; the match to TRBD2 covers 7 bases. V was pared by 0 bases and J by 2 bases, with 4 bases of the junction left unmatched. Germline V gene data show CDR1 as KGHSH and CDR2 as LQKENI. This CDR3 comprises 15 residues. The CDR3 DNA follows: TGTGCCAGCTCACCACCAGCTAGCGGTCCCTACGAGCAGTACTTC. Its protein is CASSPPASGPYEQYF. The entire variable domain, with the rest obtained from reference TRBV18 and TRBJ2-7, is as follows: NAGVMQNPRHLVRRRGQEARLRCSPMKGHSHVYWYRQLPEEGLKFMVYLQKENIIDESGMPKERFSAEFPKEGPSILRIQQVVRGDSAAYFCASSPPASGPYEQYFGPGTRLTVT.

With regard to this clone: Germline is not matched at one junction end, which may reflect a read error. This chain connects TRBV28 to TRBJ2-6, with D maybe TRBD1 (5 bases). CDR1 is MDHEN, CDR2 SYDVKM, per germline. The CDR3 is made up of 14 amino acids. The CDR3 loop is CASSFSTGANGLTF. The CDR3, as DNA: TGTGCCAGCAGTTTTTCGACTGGGGCCAACGGCCTGACTTTC.

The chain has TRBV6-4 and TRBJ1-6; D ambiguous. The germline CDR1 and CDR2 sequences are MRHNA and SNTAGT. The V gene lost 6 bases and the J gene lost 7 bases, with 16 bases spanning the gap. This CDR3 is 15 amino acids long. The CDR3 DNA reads TGTGCCAGCAGCCCGACGACCGGGATAAATTCACCCCTCCACTTT. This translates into CASSPTTGINSPLHF.

The CDR3 coding sequence is TGTGCCAGCAGCTTAACCGCCGGAAGGGGTGGAGAGACCCAGTACTTC. This translates into CASSLTAGRGGETQYF. J is TRBJ2-5 and V is TRBV7-3, with D tentatively TRBD1 (5 bases). Trimming shortened V by 0 bases and J by 4 bases, and 15 bases separated the two germline ends. CDR1 and CDR2 (germline): SGHTA, FQGTGA. This CDR3 comprises 16 residues. The full variable domain, in which reference TRBV7-3 and TRBJ2-5 provide the parts outside the CDR3, is GAGVSQTPSNKVTEKGKYVELRCDPISGHTALYWYRQSLGQGPEFLIYFQGTGAADDSGLPNDRFFAVRPEGSVSTLKIQRTERGDSAVYLCASSLTAGRGGETQYFGPGTRLLVL.